The present T cell receptor (beta chain) was sequenced within a study of OX40 agonist ivuxolimab in advanced cancers. Study-wide background: Ivuxolimab, which is an agonistic anti-OX40 (CD134) antibody, was administered to the patients.

Study observations and caveats: CD4+ and CD8+ blood T cells expanded clonally by week 6 at 0.1 to 3.0 mg/kg.

Profiling relied on immunoSEQ multiplex PCR, and the TCRdb table lists in-frame clones only, not all of them. The sample contains nearly 50,000 clones, around nine tenths of which appear only once. In the case of this clone: Its antigen is as yet unknown.

At cycle 4 day 1, cycle 7 day 1, and baseline, blood was sampled. CDR3 length equals 14 residues. Germline CDR1 reads LNHNV; CDR2 reads YYDKDF (reference sequence). Trimming took 1 base from V and 6 from J, leaving 11 bases between them. This clonotype originated in an adult with an advanced solid tumor such as melanoma, head and neck, liver or kidney cancer. The sequences come from CD4+ or CD8+ T cells sorted from blood, collected in a trial of the OX40 agonist ivuxolimab. The chain carries TRBV15 and TRBJ2-3; D may be TRBD1 (5 bases). The CDR3 reads CATSRVGVGDTQYF. Here the CDR3 DNA reads TGTGCCACCAGCAGAGTAGGGGTTGGGGATACGCAGTATTTT.